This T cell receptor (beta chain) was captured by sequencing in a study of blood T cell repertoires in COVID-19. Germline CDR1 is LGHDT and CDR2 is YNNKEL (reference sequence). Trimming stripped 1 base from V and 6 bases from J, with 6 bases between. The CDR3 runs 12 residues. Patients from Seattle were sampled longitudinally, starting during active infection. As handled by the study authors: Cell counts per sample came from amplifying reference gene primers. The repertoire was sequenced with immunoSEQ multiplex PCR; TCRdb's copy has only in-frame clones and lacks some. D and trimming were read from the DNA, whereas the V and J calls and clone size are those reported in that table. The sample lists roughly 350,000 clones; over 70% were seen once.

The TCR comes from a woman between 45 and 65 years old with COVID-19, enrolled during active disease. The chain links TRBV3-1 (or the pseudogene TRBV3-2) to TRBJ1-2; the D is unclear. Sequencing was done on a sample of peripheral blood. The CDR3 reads CASSQGGNGYTF. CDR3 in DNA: TGTGCCAGCAGCCAAGGAGGGAATGGCTACACCTTC.